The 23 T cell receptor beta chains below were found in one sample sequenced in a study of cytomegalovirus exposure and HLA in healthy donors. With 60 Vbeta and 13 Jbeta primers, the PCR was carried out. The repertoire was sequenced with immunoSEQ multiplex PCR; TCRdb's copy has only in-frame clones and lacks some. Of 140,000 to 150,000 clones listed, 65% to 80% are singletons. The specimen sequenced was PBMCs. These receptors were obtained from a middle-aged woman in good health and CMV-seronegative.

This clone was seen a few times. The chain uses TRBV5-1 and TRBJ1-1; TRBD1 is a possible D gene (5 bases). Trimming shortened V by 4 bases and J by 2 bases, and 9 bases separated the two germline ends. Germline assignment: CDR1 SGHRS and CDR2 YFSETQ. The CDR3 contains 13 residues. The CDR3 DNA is TGCGCCAGCAGCACAGACAGTAACACTGAAGCTTTCTTT. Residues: CASSTDSNTEAFF.

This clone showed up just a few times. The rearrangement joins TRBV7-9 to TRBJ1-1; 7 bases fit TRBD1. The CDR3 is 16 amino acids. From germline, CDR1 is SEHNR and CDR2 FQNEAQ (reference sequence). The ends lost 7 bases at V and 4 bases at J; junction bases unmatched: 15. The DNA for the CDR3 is TGTGCCAGCACCGTTGACAGGGATATCTTGAGCACTGAAGCTTTCTTT. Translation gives CASTVDRDILSTEAFF.

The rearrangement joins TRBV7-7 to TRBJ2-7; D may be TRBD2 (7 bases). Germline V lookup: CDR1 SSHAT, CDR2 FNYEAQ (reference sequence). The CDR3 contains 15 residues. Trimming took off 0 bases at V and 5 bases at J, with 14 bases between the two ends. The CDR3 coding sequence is TGTGCCAGCAGCTTAGCCTTGGCGGGGGCCCACGAGCAGTACTTC. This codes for CASSLALAGAHEQYF.

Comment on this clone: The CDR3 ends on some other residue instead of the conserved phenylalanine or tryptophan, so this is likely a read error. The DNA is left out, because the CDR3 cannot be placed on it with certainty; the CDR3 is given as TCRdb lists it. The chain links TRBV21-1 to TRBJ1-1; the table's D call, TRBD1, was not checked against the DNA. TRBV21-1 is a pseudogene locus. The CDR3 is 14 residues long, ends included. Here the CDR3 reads CARIEGERGTEAFL.

CDR3 coding DNA: TGTGCCAGCAGCTTGGTTCTAGCGGGAGCCGATACGCAGTATTTT. This sequence encodes CASSLVLAGADTQYF. The chain links TRBV5-6 to TRBJ2-3, with 10 positions matching TRBD2. The CDR3 runs 15 residues. V shed 0 bases and J 6 bases; nucleotides not matched to a gene: 4. Germline V lookup: CDR1 SGHDT, CDR2 YYEEEE.

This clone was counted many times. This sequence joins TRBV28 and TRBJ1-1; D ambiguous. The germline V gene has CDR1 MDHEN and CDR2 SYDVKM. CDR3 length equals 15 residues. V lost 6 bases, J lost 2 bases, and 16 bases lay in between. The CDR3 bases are TGTGCCAGCAGCCCCGTCAGTATCGCAAACACTGAAGCTTTCTTT. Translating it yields CASSPVSIANTEAFF.

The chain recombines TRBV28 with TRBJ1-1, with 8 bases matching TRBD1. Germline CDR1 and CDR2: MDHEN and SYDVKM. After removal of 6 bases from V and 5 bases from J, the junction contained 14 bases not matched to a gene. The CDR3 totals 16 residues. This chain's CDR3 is CASSEIGAQGGTEAFF. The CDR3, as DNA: TGTGCCAGCAGCGAAATAGGGGCACAGGGGGGTACTGAAGCTTTCTTT.

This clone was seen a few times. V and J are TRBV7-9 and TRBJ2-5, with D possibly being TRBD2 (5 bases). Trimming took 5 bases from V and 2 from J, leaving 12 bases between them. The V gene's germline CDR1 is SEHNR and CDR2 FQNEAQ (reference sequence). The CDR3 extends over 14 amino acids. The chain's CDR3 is CASSLGLLQETQYF. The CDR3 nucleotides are TGTGCCAGCAGCCTCGGACTGCTTCAAGAGACCCAGTACTTC.

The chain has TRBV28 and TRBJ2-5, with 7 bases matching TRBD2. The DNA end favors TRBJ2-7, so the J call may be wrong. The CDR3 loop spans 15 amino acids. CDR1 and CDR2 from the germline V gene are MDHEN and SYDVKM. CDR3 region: CASTTGGSSSYEQYF. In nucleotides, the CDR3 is TGTGCCAGCACTACGGGGGGTTCTAGCTCCTACGAGCAGTACTTC.

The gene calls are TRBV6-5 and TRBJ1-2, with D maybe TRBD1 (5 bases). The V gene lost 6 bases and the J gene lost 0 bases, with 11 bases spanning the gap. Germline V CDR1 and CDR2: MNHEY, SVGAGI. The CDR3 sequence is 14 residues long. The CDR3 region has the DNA TGTGCCAGCAGCCTTCAGGGTTCTAACTATGGCTACACCTTC. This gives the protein CASSLQGSNYGYTF.

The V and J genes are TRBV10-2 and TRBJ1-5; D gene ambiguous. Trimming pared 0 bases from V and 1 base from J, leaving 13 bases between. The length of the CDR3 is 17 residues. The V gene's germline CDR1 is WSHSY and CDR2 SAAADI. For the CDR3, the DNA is TGCGCCAGCAGTGAGTCGGACGGGGTTCCAAGCAATCAGCCCCAGCATTTT. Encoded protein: CASSESDGVPSNQPQHF.

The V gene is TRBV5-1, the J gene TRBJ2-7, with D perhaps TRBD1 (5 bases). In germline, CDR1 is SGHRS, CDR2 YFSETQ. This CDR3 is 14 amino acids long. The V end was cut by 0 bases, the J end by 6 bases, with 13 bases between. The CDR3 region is CASSLGGYSGEQYF. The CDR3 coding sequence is TGCGCCAGCAGCTTGGGGGGCTATTCGGGCGAGCAGTACTTC.

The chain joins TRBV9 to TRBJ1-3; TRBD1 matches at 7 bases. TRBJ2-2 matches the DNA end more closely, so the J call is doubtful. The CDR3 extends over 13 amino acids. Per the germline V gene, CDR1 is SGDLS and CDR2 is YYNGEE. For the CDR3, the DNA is TGTGCCAGCAGCACAGGGGTGTCCGGGGAGCTGTTTTTT. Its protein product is CASSTGVSGELFF.

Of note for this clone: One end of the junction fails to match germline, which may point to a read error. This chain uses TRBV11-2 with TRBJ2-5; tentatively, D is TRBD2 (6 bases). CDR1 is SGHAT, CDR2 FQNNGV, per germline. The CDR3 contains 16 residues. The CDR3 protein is CASSPLLALNQETQYF. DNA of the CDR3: TGTGCCAGCAGCCCTCTACTAGCCCTCAACCAGGAGACCCAGTACTTC.

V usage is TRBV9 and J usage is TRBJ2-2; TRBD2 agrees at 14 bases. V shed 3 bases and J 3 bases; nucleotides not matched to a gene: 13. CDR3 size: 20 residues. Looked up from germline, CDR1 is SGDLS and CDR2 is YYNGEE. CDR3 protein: CASSGWGGLAGVKYTGELFF. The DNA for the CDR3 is TGTGCCAGCAGCGGCTGGGGGGGACTAGCGGGAGTTAAGTACACCGGGGAGCTGTTTTTT.

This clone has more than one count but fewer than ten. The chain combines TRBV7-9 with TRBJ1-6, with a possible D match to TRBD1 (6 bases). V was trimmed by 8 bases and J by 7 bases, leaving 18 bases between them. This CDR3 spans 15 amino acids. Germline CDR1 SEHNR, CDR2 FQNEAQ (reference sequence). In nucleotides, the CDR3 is TGTGCCAGCCGCCCCGGGGGGGCTGGGAATTCACCCCTCCACTTT. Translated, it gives CASRPGGAGNSPLHF.

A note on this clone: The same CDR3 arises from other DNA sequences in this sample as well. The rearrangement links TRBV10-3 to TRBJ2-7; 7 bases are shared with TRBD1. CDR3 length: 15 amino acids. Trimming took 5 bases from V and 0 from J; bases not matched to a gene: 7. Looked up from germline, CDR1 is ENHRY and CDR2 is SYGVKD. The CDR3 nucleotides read TGTGCCATCAGTCAGGGGGACAGCTCCTCCTACGAGCAGTACTTC. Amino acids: CAISQGDSSSYEQYF.

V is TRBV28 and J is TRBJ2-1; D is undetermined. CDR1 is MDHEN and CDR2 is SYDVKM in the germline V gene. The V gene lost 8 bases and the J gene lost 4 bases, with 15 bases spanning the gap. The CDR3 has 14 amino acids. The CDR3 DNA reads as TGTGCCAGCGTTAGTGTCTCTTCTTACAATGAGCAGTTCTTC. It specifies CASVSVSSYNEQFF. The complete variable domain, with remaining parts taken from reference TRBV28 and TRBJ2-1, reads DVKVTQSSRYLVKRTGEKVFLECVQDMDHENMFWYRQDPGLGLRLIYFSYDVKMKEKGDIPEGYSVSREKKERFSLILESASTNQTSMYLCASVSVSSYNEQFFGPGTRLTVL.

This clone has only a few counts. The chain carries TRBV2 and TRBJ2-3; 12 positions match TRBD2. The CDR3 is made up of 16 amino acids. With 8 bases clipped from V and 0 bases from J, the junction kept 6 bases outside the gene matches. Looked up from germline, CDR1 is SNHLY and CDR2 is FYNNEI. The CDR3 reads CASGPGTSGSTDTQYF. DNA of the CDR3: TGTGCCAGCGGACCCGGGACTAGCGGGAGCACAGATACGCAGTATTTT.

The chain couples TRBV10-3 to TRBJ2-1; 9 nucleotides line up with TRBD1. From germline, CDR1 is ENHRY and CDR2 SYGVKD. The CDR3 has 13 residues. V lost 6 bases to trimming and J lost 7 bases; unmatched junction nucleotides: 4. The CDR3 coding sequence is TGTGCCATCAGAAGACAGGGGGGTAATGAGCAGTTCTTC. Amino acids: CAIRRQGGNEQFF.

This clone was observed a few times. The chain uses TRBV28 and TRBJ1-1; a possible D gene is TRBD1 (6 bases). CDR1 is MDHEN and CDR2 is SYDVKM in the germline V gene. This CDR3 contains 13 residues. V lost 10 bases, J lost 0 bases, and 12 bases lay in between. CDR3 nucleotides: TGTGCCAACTCACAGGGTTTGAACACTGAAGCTTTCTTT. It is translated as CANSQGLNTEAFF.

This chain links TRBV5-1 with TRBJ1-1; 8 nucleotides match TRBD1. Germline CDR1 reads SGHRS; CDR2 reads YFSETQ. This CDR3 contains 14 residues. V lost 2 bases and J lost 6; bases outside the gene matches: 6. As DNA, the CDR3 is TGCGCCAGCAGCTTAAACCAGGGGGCGTCTGAAGCTTTCTTT. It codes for CASSLNQGASEAFF.

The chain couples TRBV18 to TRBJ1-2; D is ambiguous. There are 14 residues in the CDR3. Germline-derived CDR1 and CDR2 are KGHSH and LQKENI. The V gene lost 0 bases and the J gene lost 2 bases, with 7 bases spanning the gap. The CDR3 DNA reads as TGTGCCAGCTCACCACCTCAGGAAAACTATGGCTACACCTTC. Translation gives CASSPPQENYGYTF.